This TCR beta chain emerged from a study of metastatic and nonmetastatic thyroid tumors. Turning to the study itself: Repertoires from malignant and benign thyroid patients were compared across blood and tumor or nodule tissue.

Original handling: A classifier for distant metastasis in papillary thyroid cancer was constructed using CDR3 differences observed across clinicopathological groups. TCRdb re-called the PCR reads via MiXCR. The V and J calls come from TCRdb's annotation, not from the publication. This sample has 25,000 to 35,000 clones, with about 4.1% found just once. After removal of 5 bases from V and 2 bases from J, the junction contained 3 bases not matched to a gene. Germline V gene sequence: CDR1 SGHKS, CDR2 YYEKEE (reference sequence). This CDR3 spans 14 amino acids. This clone was detected many times. Its antigen remains unidentified. Points from the study as a whole: TCR beta diversity was reportedly significantly higher in malignant thyroid tumors than benign nodules, in blood and tumor.

All patients were untreated before thyroid surgery. The V gene is TRBV5-5, the J gene TRBJ2-3; 9 bases map to TRBD2. The clonotype was recovered from a female donor with papillary thyroid cancer or a benign thyroid nodule (not recorded which). Some clones in this sample may be carry-over from other donors' samples. Sequenced: blood. CDR3 sequence reads: CASRGGRATDTQYF. The CDR3 bases are TGTGCCAGCAGGGGCGGGAGGGCCACAGATACGCAGTATTTT.